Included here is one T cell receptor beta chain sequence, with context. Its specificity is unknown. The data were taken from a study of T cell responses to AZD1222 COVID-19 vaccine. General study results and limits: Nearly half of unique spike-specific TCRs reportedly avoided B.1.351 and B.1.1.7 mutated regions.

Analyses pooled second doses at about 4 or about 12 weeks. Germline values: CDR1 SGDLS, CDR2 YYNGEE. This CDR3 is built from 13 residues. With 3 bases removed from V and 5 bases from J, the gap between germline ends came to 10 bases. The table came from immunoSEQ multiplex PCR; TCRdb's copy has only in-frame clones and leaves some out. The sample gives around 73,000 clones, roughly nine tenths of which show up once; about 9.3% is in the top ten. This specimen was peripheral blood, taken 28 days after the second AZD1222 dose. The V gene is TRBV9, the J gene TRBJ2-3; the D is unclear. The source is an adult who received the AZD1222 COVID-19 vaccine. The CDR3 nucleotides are TGTGCCAGCAGCGACTCTTATGGAGATACGCAGTATTTT. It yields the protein CASSDSYGDTQYF.